Sequencing of this T cell receptor (beta chain) was carried out in a study of a mutant IDH1 vaccine in newly diagnosed glioma. About the study: It was radiotherapy, temozolomide, or both that patients received previously, with most receiving both.

Clones were read by immunoSEQ multiplex PCR, and TCRdb kept only the in-frame ones, dropping some. The sample lists roughly 34,000 clones; about three quarters were seen once. Trimming removed 3 bases at V and 4 bases at J, with 15 bases between. The germline CDR1 and CDR2 sequences are KGHSH and LQKENI. The CDR3 extends over 15 amino acids. With regard to this clone: The target antigen is unknown.

Study results and caveats: Detectable vaccine-induced immune responses arose in around 93% of patients. Alterations occurring in top peripheral T cell clonotypes seemed unrelated to pseudoprogression.

The time point was: baseline, week 1 (first vaccination visit). The treatment is: pre-vaccination baseline after standard-of-care therapy. The donors had new WHO grade 3 or 4 astrocytomas; these were IDH1-mutant and ATRX-lost. The source of this sequence is a man aged 45-65 years with glioma. Some clones in this sample may be carry-over from other donors' samples. The chain joins TRBV18 to TRBJ1-1; D remains unclear. The specimen was peripheral blood mononuclear cells (PBMCs), collected from a glioma patient treated with radiotherapy, temozolomide or both. This chain's CDR3 is CASSPPIATGTEAFF. For the CDR3, the DNA is TGTGCCAGCTCACCTCCGATTGCCACGGGCACTGAAGCTTTCTTT. The complete variable domain, with remaining parts taken from reference TRBV18 and TRBJ1-1, reads NAGVMQNPRHLVRRRGQEARLRCSPMKGHSHVYWYRQLPEEGLKFMVYLQKENIIDESGMPKERFSAEFPKEGPSILRIQQVVRGDSAAYFCASSPPIATGTEAFFGQGTRLTVV.